One sample yielded the 29 T cell receptor beta chains listed below, sequenced in a study of CD8 T cells in ankylosing spondylitis. TCRdb reprocessed the 5' RACE reads with MiXCR, giving one entry per CDR3 protein. The sample holds 220,000 or so distinct CDR3 sequences, about 11% seen once. The source material was blood, either unsorted or a sorted T cell fraction (not recorded which). Receptors originate from a male donor with ankylosing spondylitis or in good health (not recorded which).

This chain connects TRBV3-1 to TRBJ2-3, with TRBD1 as a possible D gene (5 bases). V was pared by 8 bases and J by 6 bases, with 12 bases between. The CDR3 length is 12 residues. Germline V CDR1 and CDR2: LGHDT, YNNKEL (reference sequence). DNA of the CDR3: TGTGCCAGCGCTAGACAGAGCGATACGCAGTATTTT. This encodes CASARQSDTQYF.

At least ten counts were recorded for this clonotype. Germline and junction disagree at one end, which may indicate a read error. The chain carries TRBV7-8 and TRBJ2-4; 7 nucleotides match TRBD1. This CDR3 is built from 13 residues. CDR1 is SGHVS, CDR2 FQNEAQ, per germline. This CDR3 is CASSQPGRDSLHF. The CDR3 DNA sequence: TGTGCCAGCAGCCAACCCGGACGGGACAGTCTTCACTTC. Combining the CDR3 with reference TRBV7-8 and TRBJ2-4 gives the whole variable domain GAGVSQSPRYKVAKRGQDVALRCDPISGHVSLFWYQQALGQGPEFLTYFQNEAQLDKSGLPSDRFFAERPEGSVSTLKIQRTQQEDSAVYLCASSQPGRDSLHFGAGTRLSVL.

There are many counts of this clonotype. The V and J genes are TRBV20-1 and TRBJ1-1, with unresolved D. The CDR3 is 15 amino acids. CDR1 and CDR2 from the germline V gene are DFQATT and SNEGSKA (reference sequence). V was shortened by 5 bases and J by 0 bases, with 16 bases between the two germline ends. CDR3: CSAPPHRIMNTEAFF. Written as DNA, the CDR3 is TGCAGTGCTCCGCCCCACAGAATCATGAACACTGAAGCTTTCTTT.

V gene TRBV7-2 combines with J gene TRBJ1-6; TRBD1 might be the D (6 bases). V was pared by 2 bases and J by 7 bases, with 15 bases between. The CDR3 contains 16 residues. Germline-derived CDR1 and CDR2 are SGHTA and FQGNSA. This chain's CDR3 is CASSLYGGQFNSPLHF. In nucleotides, the CDR3 is TGTGCCAGCAGCTTATATGGGGGGCAGTTCAATTCACCCCTCCACTTT. The whole variable domain, filled in from reference TRBV7-2 and TRBJ1-6, reads GAGVSQSPSNKVTEKGKDVELRCDPISGHTALYWYRQSLGQGLEFLIYFQGNSAPDKSGLPSDRFSAERTGGSVSTLTIQRTQQEDSAVYLCASSLYGGQFNSPLHFGNGTRLTVT.

There are many counts of this clonotype. The chain recombines TRBV5-4 with TRBJ2-3, with 7 bases fitting TRBD1. Unmatched junction bases numbered 11, after V lost 3 bases and J lost 4 bases. The germline CDR1 and CDR2 sequences are SGHNT and YYREEE (reference sequence). The CDR3 spans 16 residues. CDR3 residues: CASSSPQGQLADTQYF. The CDR3 DNA follows: TGTGCCAGCAGCTCCCCACAGGGGCAGTTGGCAGATACGCAGTATTTT.

This chain links TRBV5-1 with TRBJ2-3; 8 bases agree with TRBD1. The CDR3 runs 15 residues. Germline CDR1 SGHRS, CDR2 YFSETQ. The junction had 8 bases not matched to a gene; V was cut back by 4 bases and J by 4 bases. The CDR3 DNA sequence: TGCGCCAGCAGCCGGACAGGGCTAACAGCAGATACGCAGTATTTT. Its protein is CASSRTGLTADTQYF.

This clonotype was recorded at least ten times. The chain employs TRBV6-5 and TRBJ2-1; 7 nucleotides align to TRBD2. The CDR3 extends over 14 amino acids. The trim removed 4 bases at V and 4 bases at J, leaving 4 bases unmatched. Germline V gene data show CDR1 as MNHEY and CDR2 as SVGAGI. The CDR3 loop reads CASSSREGYNEQFF. CDR3 nucleotide sequence: TGTGCCAGCAGTTCCAGGGAGGGATACAATGAGCAGTTCTTC.

At least ten counts were recorded for this clonotype. The rearrangement joins TRBV7-3 to TRBJ2-7; D not certain. Germline V gene sequence: CDR1 SGHTA, CDR2 FQGTGA. The CDR3 is made up of 14 amino acids. The germline V and J ends were trimmed by 5 bases and 3 bases, with 14 bases remaining between them. This CDR3 is CASSRLGGDYEQYF. CDR3 in DNA: TGTGCCAGCAGCCGTCTGGGCGGAGACTACGAGCAGTACTTC.

This clonotype was found a few times. The chain has TRBV7-2 and TRBJ1-5, with D possibly matching TRBD1 (5 bases). V was trimmed by 5 bases and J by 3 bases, leaving 17 bases between them. The CDR3 is 16 amino acids. Germline CDR1 is SGHTA and CDR2 is FQGNSA. CDR3 in amino acids: CASSRVGGGSNQPQHF. The CDR3 DNA sequence: TGTGCCAGCAGCCGAGTCGGCGGGGGATCCAATCAGCCCCAGCATTTT.

This rearrangement joins TRBV5-4 to TRBJ2-3; D is perhaps TRBD1 (5 bases). Germline loops: CDR1 SGHNT, CDR2 YYREEE (reference sequence). There are 14 residues in the CDR3. V was clipped by 4 bases and J by 0 bases, with 9 bases between them. This CDR3 reads CASSPDSSTDTQYF. The DNA of the CDR3 is TGTGCCAGCAGCCCTGACAGTAGCACAGATACGCAGTATTTT.

In this sample, this clonotype turned up many times. This chain uses TRBV20-1 with TRBJ2-7, with D hard to call. This CDR3 is built from 13 residues. Germline V lookup: CDR1 DFQATT, CDR2 SNEGSKA (reference sequence). Trimming took 4 bases from V and 4 from J, leaving 14 bases between them. The CDR3 protein is CSATPGSRYEQYF. Here the CDR3 DNA reads TGCAGTGCTACCCCCGGAAGCCGGTACGAGCAGTACTTC.

This clonotype was counted ten times or more. This chain uses TRBV2 with TRBJ2-5, with TRBD1 matching over 7 bases. This CDR3 comprises 15 residues. Trimming removed 3 bases from V and 3 bases from J; junction bases left unmatched: 7. Germline V lookup: CDR1 SNHLY, CDR2 FYNNEI. In nucleotides, the CDR3 is TGTGCCAGCAGTGACCCGGGACAGCCTAAAGAGACCCAGTACTTC. This sequence encodes CASSDPGQPKETQYF.

This clonotype was seen only a few times. The chain joins TRBV5-1 to TRBJ2-7, with 8 bases identical to TRBD1. V lost 6 bases to trimming and J lost 5 bases; unmatched junction nucleotides: 7. The CDR3 extends over 13 amino acids. Germline values: CDR1 SGHRS, CDR2 YFSETQ. CDR3 DNA: TGCGCCAGCAACGGACAGGGTAATGACGAGCAGTACTTC. Protein: CASNGQGNDEQYF.

Ten or more counts support this clonotype. This chain joins TRBV7-6 and TRBJ1-1; D not certain. V lost 1 base to trimming and J lost 3 bases, with 15 bases between them. CDR1 and CDR2 (germline): SGHVS, FNYEAQ. The CDR3 contains 16 residues. CDR3 loop: CASSLDYFRPDTEAFF. The CDR3 DNA reads TGTGCCAGCAGCTTAGATTACTTTAGGCCCGACACTGAAGCTTTCTTT.

This clonotype was seen repeatedly, ten times or more. In nucleotides, the CDR3 is TGTGCCAGCAGCGTAGACGGACTTAACTATGGCTACACCTTC. Protein product: CASSVDGLNYGYTF. The chain has TRBV9 and TRBJ1-2; D gene uncertain. Trimming pared 0 bases from V and 1 base from J, leaving 7 bases between. Germline V gives CDR1 SGDLS, CDR2 YYNGEE. The CDR3 runs 14 residues. The variable domain in full, with the rest retrieved from reference TRBV9 and TRBJ1-2, is DSGVTQTPKHLITATGQRVTLRCSPRSGDLSVYWYQQSLDQGLQFLIQYYNGEERAKGNILERFSAQQFPDLHSELNLSSLELGDSALYFCASSVDGLNYGYTFGSGTRLTVV.

This clonotype appeared many times. V gene TRBV24-1 combines with J gene TRBJ2-3, with D possibly being TRBD1 or TRBD2 (5 bases each). Trimming shortened V by 3 bases and J by 0 bases, and 9 bases separated the two germline ends. The germline V gene has CDR1 KGHDR and CDR2 SFDVKD. The CDR3 extends over 15 amino acids. The CDR3 protein is CATSDPGPSTDTQYF. The CDR3 coding sequence is TGTGCCACCAGTGATCCGGGGCCGAGCACAGATACGCAGTATTTT.

This chain connects TRBV11-2 to TRBJ2-3; 9 bases are shared with TRBD2. This CDR3 is built from 18 residues. The J segment lost 6 bases and the V segment lost 1 base, leaving 14 bases of the junction unmatched. Germline V lookup: CDR1 SGHAT, CDR2 FQNNGV. CDR3: CASSLVLGGSGGPDTQYF. The CDR3 nucleotides are TGTGCCAGCAGCTTAGTCTTGGGGGGTAGCGGGGGCCCCGATACGCAGTATTTT.

Comment on this clonotype: This may be a read error: a much more frequent sequence differs by one nucleotide. CDR3 loop: CASSPGRGQDTQYF. CDR3 in DNA: TGCGCCAGCAGCCCAGGCAGGGGGCAAGATACGCAGTATTTT. The V call is TRBV5-1, the J call TRBJ2-3; 8 nucleotides agree with TRBD1. Germline assignment: CDR1 SGHRS and CDR2 YFSETQ. The CDR3 covers 14 residues. With V trimmed by 4 bases and J by 5 bases, 6 bases remained unmatched.

Turning to this clonotype: This may be a read error: a much more frequent sequence differs by one nucleotide. This chain joins TRBV11-2 and TRBJ2-1, with D tentatively TRBD2 (5 bases). Germline V gene sequence: CDR1 SGHAT, CDR2 FQNNGV. This CDR3 is 19 amino acids long. The CDR3 loop is CASSLVRDTIGVVYDEQLF. The CDR3 DNA is TGTGCCAGCAGCTTAGTTCGTGATACTATCGGGGTCGTGTACGATGAGCAGCTCTTC.

As for this clonotype: A clone one base away is much larger, so this may be a read error. The chain is built from TRBV20-1 and TRBJ2-2, with 9 bases aligning to TRBD1. Germline values: CDR1 DFQATT, CDR2 SNEGSKA (reference sequence). This CDR3 is 14 amino acids long. The CDR3: CSALRDRVTRELFF. The CDR3 DNA is TGCAGTGCTCTCCGGGACAGGGTCACCAGGGAGCTGTTTTTT.

This clonotype has more than one count but fewer than ten. This chain connects TRBV5-1 to TRBJ2-2; D assignment may be TRBD1 or TRBD2 (6 bases each). The CDR3 runs 15 residues. Germline CDR1 reads SGHRS; CDR2 reads YFSETQ. V dropped 4 bases and J dropped 2 bases, with 12 bases sitting between them. The CDR3 protein is CASSPGGGNTGELFF. In nucleotides, the CDR3 is TGCGCCAGCAGCCCTGGAGGGGGTAACACCGGGGAGCTGTTTTTT.

This chain uses TRBV7-2 with TRBJ1-4, with TRBD1 matching 9 bases. CDR1 and CDR2 from the germline V gene are SGHTA and FQGNSA. The CDR3 covers 17 residues. V was pared by 0 bases and J by 2 bases, with 4 bases of the junction left unmatched. The CDR3 region is CASSLAPGQGTNEKLFF. CDR3 DNA: TGTGCCAGCAGCTTAGCACCCGGACAGGGGACTAATGAAAAACTGTTTTTT.

About this clonotype: It may be a read error: a sequence one base away is much more abundant. The V gene is TRBV7-2, the J gene TRBJ1-1; D ambiguous. There are 14 residues in the CDR3. In germline, CDR1 is SGHTA, CDR2 FQGNSA. CDR3 in amino acids: CASRLTVRDTEAFF. The CDR3 coding sequence is TGTGCCAGCCGCTTAACGGTGAGGGACACTGAAGCTTTCTTT.

In this sample, this clonotype turned up many times. The chain has TRBV29-1 and TRBJ2-3; D could derive from TRBD1 or TRBD2 (6 bases each). V lost 0 bases and J 8 bases, leaving 12 bases between the germline ends. Germline CDR1 reads SQVTM; CDR2 reads ANQGSEA. This CDR3 has 13 amino acids. CDR3 coding DNA: TGCAGCGTTGAAGAGGGGGGCTCAGGTACGCAGTATTTT. This sequence encodes CSVEEGGSGTQYF.

The table lists this clonotype with many counts. This chain uses TRBV19 with TRBJ1-1; no reliable D call. The germline CDR1 and CDR2 sequences are LNHDA and SQIVND (reference sequence). With 0 bases removed from V and 5 bases from J, the gap between germline ends came to 10 bases. This CDR3 has 14 amino acids. The CDR3 spells CASSIEGSHTEAFF. CDR3 nucleotides: TGTGCCAGTAGTATAGAAGGCAGCCATACTGAAGCTTTCTTT.

J is TRBJ2-3 and V is TRBV20-1; D perhaps matches TRBD2 (5 bases). Per the germline V gene, CDR1 is DFQATT and CDR2 is SNEGSKA (reference sequence). The CDR3 spans 13 residues. V was trimmed by 6 bases and J by 4 bases, leaving 14 bases between them. The CDR3 loop reads CSAAPGGADTQYF. The CDR3 bases are TGCAGTGCCGCCCCCGGAGGAGCAGATACGCAGTATTTT.

This clonotype was observed at least ten times. The chain employs TRBV7-8 and TRBJ1-1; D possibly corresponds to TRBD1 (5 bases). Between the trimmed V and J ends, which lost 1 base and 5 bases, there was a span of 14 bases. CDR1 is SGHVS and CDR2 is FQNEAQ in the germline V gene. CDR3 size: 15 residues. CDR3 sequence reads: CASSLEGVLSTEAFF. The CDR3 nucleotides are TGTGCCAGCAGCTTAGAAGGGGTTTTGAGTACTGAAGCTTTCTTT.

This clonotype was detected many times. The chain employs TRBV20-1 and TRBJ2-5, with a tentative D call TRBD2 (6 bases). CDR1 is DFQATT and CDR2 is SNEGSKA in the germline V gene (reference sequence). This CDR3 comprises 13 residues. The germline V and J ends were trimmed by 1 base and 9 bases, with 15 bases remaining between them. CDR3 amino acids: CSARGSGTPAQYF. The CDR3 DNA reads TGCAGTGCTAGAGGTTCCGGGACTCCCGCCCAGTACTTC.

Ten or more counts support this clonotype. This chain uses TRBV12-3 or TRBV12-4 with TRBJ2-1; D perhaps matches TRBD1 (8 bases). V was clipped by 5 bases and J by 5 bases, with 22 bases between them. The CDR3 has 17 residues. Here the CDR3 reads CASSRGGGTGSDNEQFF. CDR3 sequence (DNA): TGTGCCAGCAGTCGAGGGGGGGGGACAGGATCCGACAATGAGCAGTTCTTC.